The entry that follows covers one T cell receptor (beta chain) sequence. No antigen is known for it. These data originate in a study of T cell responses to AZD1222 COVID-19 vaccine. Losses at the gene ends were 5 bases for V and 5 bases for J; bases not matched to a gene: 13. Germline CDR1 reads LNHDA; CDR2 reads SQIVND (reference sequence). CDR3 size: 16 residues. Study-level findings and limits: Baseline seropositives among AZD1222 recipients totaled only 5 or 6.

The protocol was immunoSEQ multiplex PCR, while the TCRdb copy is restricted to in-frame clones and leaves out a portion. The repertoire holds 100,000 to 150,000 clones, with 86% as singletons. This clonotype originated in an adult in good health. This material consisted of peripheral blood, taken on day 0 of AZD1222 vaccination. The chain is built from TRBV19 and TRBJ2-7, with TRBD1 matching 9 bases. This chain's CDR3 is CASSRRMGQGSNEQYF. The DNA for the CDR3 is TGTGCCAGTAGTCGCCGGATGGGACAGGGAAGTAACGAGCAGTACTTC.